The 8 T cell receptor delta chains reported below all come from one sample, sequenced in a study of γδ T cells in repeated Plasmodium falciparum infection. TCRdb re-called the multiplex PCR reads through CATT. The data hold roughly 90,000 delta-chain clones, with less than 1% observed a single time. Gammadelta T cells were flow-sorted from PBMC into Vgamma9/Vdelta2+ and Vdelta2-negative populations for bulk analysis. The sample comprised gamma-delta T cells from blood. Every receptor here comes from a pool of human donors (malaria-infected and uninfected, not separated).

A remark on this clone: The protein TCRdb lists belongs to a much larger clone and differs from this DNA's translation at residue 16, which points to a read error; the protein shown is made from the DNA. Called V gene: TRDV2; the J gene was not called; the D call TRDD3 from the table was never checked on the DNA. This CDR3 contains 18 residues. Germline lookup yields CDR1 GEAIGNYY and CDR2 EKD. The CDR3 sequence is CACDTLLGDTRRGDKPIF. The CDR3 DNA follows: TGTGCCTGTGACACTTTACTGGGGGATACGCGACGTGGCGATAAACCCATCTTT.

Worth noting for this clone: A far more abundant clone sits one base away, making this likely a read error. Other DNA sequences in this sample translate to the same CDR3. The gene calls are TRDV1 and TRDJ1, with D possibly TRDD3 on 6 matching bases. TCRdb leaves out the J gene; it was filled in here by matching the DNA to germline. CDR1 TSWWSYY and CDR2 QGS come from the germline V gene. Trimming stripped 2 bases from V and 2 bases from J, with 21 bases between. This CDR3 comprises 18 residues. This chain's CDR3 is CALGEEKGGISRTDKLIF. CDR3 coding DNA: TGTGCTCTTGGGGAAGAGAAAGGCGGGATAAGTAGGACCGATAAACTCATCTTT.

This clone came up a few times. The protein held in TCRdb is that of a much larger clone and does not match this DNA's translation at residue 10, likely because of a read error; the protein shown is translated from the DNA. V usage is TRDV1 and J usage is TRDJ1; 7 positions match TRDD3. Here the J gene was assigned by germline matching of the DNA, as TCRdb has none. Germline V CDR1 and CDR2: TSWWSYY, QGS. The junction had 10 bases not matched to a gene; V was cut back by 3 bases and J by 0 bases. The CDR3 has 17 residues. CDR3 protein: CALGDVPGGSYTDKLIF. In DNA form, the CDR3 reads TGTGCTCTTGGGGACGTCCCTGGGGGTTCGTACACCGATAAACTCATCTTT.

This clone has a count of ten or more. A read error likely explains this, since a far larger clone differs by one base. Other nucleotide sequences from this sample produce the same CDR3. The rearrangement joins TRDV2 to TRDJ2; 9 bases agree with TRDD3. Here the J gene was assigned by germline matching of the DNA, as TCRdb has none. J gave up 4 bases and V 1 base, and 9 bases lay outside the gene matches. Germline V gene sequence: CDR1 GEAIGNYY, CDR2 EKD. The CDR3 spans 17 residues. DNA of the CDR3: TGTGCCTGTGACACGGTAGGGGATACGCGGGCGACAGCACAACTCTTCTTT. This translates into CACDTVGDTRATAQLFF.

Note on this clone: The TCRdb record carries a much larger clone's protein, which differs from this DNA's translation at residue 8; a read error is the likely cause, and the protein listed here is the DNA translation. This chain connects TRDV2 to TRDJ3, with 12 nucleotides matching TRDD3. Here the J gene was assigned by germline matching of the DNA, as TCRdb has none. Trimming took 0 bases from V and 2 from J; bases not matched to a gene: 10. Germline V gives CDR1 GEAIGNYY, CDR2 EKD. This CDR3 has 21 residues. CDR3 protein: CACDTASPLGDTTWDTRQMFF. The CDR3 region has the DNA TGTGCCTGTGACACCGCGTCCCCACTGGGGGATACCACCTGGGACACCCGACAGATGTTTTTC.

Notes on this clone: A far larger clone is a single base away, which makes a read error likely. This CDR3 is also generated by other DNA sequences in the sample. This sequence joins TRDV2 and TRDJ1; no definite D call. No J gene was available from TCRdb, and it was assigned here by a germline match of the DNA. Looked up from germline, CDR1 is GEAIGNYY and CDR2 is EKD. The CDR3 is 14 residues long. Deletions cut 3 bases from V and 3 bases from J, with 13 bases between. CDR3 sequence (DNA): TGTGCCTGTGACTTTCCCTCTCTGCCCGATAAACTCATCTTT. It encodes CACDFPSLPDKLIF.

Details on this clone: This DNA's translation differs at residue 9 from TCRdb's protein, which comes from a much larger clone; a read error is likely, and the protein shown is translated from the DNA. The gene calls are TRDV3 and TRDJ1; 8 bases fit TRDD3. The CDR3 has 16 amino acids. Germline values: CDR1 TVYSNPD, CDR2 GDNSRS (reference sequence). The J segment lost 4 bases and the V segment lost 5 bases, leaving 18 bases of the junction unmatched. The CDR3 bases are TGTGCCCCTACCACTCCCCACTGGGGGGGGGGCGATAAACTCATCTTT. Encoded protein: CAPTTPHWGGGDKLIF.

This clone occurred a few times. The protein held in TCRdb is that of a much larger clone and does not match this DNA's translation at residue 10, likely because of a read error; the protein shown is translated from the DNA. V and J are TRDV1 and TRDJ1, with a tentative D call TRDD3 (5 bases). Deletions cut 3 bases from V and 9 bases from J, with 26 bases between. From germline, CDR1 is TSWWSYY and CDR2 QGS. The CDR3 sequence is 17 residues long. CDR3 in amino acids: CALGDHSCYRGVRQLIF. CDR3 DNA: TGTGCTCTTGGGGATCATTCTTGTTACCGGGGGGTCCGGCAACTCATCTTT.